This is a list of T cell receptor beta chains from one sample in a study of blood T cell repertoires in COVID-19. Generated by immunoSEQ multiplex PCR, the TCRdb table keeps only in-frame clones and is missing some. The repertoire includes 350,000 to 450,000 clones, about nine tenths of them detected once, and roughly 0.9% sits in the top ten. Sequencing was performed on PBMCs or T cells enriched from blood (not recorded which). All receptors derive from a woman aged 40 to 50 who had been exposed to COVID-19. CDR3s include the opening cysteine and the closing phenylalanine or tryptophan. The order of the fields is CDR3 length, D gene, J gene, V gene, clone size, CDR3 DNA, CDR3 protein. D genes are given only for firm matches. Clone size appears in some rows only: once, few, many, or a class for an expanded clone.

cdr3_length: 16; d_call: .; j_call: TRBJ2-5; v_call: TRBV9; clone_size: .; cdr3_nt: TGTGCCAGCAGCGTAGCTCCTTTGCGAGGAGGAGAAACCCAGTACTTC; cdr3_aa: CASSVAPLRGGETQYF
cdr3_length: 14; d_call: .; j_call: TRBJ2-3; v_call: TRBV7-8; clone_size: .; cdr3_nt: TGTGCCAGCAGCTTGAGGGACTTTGCAGATACGCAGTATTTT; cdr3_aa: CASSLRDFADTQYF
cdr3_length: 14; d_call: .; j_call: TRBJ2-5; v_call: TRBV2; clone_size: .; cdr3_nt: TGTGCCAGCAATAACGTCAGCGGCCAAGAGACCCAGTACTTC; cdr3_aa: CASNNVSGQETQYF
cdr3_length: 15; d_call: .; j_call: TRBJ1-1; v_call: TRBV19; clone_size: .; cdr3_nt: TGTGCCAGTCGGTCCCCCAGGGGCAGTCGCACTGAAGCTTTCTTT; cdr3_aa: CASRSPRGSRTEAFF
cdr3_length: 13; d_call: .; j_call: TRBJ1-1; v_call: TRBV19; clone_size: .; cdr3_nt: TGTGCCAGTAGGTTTGGGGGGGGCACTGAAGCTTTCTTT; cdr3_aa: CASRFGGGTEAFF
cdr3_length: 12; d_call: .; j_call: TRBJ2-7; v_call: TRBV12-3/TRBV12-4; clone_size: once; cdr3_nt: TGTGCCAGCAGTTTTCAGGGGCACGAGCAGTACTTC; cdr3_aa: CASSFQGHEQYF
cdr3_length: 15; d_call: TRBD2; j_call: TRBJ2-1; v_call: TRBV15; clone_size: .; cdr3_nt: TGTGCCACCAGCAGGGGACTAGCACAAGACAATGAGCAGTTCTTC; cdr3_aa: CATSRGLAQDNEQFF
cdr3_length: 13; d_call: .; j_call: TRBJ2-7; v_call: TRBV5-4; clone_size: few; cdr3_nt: TGTGCCAGCAGCTTGGCTGGGGGCAACGAGCAGTACTTC; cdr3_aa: CASSLAGGNEQYF
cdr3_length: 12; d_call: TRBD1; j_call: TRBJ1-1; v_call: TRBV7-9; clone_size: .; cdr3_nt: TGTGCCAGCCAGGACAGGGCCACTGAAGCTTTCTTT; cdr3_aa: CASQDRATEAFF
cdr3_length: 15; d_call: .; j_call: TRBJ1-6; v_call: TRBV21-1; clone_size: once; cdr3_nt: TGTGCCAGCAGAAAACAGGGGACGGGGAATTCACCCCTCCACTTT; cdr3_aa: CASRKQGTGNSPLHF
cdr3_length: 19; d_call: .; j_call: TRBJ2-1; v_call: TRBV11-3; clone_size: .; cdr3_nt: TGTGCCAGCAGCTTAGAAAGATGGGGCAGTAGACCCGCTTACAATGAGCAGTTCTTC; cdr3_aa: CASSLERWGSRPAYNEQFF
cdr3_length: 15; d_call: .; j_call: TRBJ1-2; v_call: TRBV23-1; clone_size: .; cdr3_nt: TGCGCCAGCAGTTCTCCCGGGGGGCAAAGCTATGGCTACACCTTC; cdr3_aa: CASSSPGGQSYGYTF
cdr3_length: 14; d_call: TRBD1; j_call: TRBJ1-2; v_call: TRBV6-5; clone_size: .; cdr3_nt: TGTGCCAGCAGTTATTCACAGGGGGCAAGTGGCTACACCTTC; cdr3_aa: CASSYSQGASGYTF
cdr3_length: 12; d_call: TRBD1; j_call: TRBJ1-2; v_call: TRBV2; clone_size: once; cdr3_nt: TGTGCCAGCAGAGCGGACAGGGAACAGTACACCTTC; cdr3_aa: CASRADREQYTF
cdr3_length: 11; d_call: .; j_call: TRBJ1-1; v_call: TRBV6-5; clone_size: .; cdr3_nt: TGTGCCAGCAGCCGCGGGTGGGAAGCTTTCTTT; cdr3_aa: CASSRGWEAFF
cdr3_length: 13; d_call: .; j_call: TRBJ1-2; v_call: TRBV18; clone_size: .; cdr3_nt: TGTGCCAGCTCACCCAACAGGAACTATGGCTACACCTTC; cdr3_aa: CASSPNRNYGYTF